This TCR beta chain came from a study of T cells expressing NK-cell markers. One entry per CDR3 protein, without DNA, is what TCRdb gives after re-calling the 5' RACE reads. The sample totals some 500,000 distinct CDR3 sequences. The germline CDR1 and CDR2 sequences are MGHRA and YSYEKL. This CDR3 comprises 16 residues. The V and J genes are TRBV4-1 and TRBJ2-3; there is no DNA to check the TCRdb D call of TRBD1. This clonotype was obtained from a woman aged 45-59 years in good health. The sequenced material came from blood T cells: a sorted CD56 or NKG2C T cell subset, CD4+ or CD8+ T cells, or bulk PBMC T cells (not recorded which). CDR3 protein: CASSPLLTGRTDTQYF.